What follows are 8 T cell receptor beta chains derived from one specimen sequenced in a study of molecular identifiers for immune sequencing clone quantification. Each CDR3 protein gets one entry after TCRdb re-called the PCR reads with MiXCR. The repertoire holds more than 95,000 distinct CDR3 sequences, with roughly a quarter as singletons. Source material: naive CD8+ T cells from blood, with Jurkat cell RNA spiked in. Subset of the sample: FACS-sorted CD8+CD4-CCR7+CD45RA+ naive T cells. The receptor source for this set is a human donor in good health. Some libraries in this study had Jurkat cell RNA spiked in.

This clonotype was picked up many times. The chain recombines TRBV6-5 with TRBJ2-1; D uncertain. The CDR3 has 14 residues. Trimming took off 4 bases at V and 5 bases at J, with 12 bases between the two ends. Per the germline V gene, CDR1 is MNHEY and CDR2 is SVGAGI. The CDR3 reads CASSLSAADNEQFF. CDR3 in DNA: TGTGCCAGCAGTTTAAGCGCGGCCGACAATGAGCAGTTCTTC.

This clonotype has just a few counts. The chain employs TRBV27 and TRBJ1-2, with 10 bases identical to TRBD1. This CDR3 has 17 amino acids. Germline CDR1 reads MNHEY; CDR2 reads SMNVEV (reference sequence). The junction had 15 bases not matched to a gene; V was cut back by 4 bases and J by 7 bases. This chain's CDR3 is CASSSKTGGNSKGGYTF. In DNA form, the CDR3 reads TGTGCCAGCAGTTCCAAGACAGGGGGCAATAGTAAGGGTGGCTACACCTTC.

There are many counts of this clonotype. The V gene is TRBV2, the J gene TRBJ1-1; D is ambiguous. The germline V gene has CDR1 SNHLY and CDR2 FYNNEI. Trimming stripped 1 base from V and 3 bases from J, with 6 bases between. This CDR3 has 13 amino acids. CDR3 in DNA: TGTGCCAGCAGTGAAGACTCGCACACTGAAGCTTTCTTT. Amino acid sequence: CASSEDSHTEAFF.

This clonotype was seen only a few times. CDR3 amino acids: CASSEAVGAFSHRRNEQFF. DNA of the CDR3: TGTGCCAGCAGTGAAGCAGTGGGAGCCTTTAGCCACAGACGCAATGAGCAGTTCTTC. The chain has TRBV2 and TRBJ2-1; a possible D gene is TRBD2 (5 bases). V dropped 0 bases and J dropped 6 bases, with 24 bases sitting between them. This CDR3 spans 19 amino acids. Germline loops: CDR1 SNHLY, CDR2 FYNNEI.

Comments on this clonotype: One base away lies a much larger clone, so this may be a sequencing read error. The rearrangement uses TRBV3-1 and TRBJ2-2, with 7 bases identical to TRBD1. This CDR3 contains 16 residues. CDR1 LGHDT and CDR2 YNNKEL come from the germline V gene (reference sequence). The CDR3 nucleotides are TGTGCCAGCGGCCAAGATCCTACAGGGGTTACCGGGGAGCTGTTTTTT. Translation: CASGQDPTGVTGELFF.

Regarding this clonotype: A read error is possible here, since a much larger clone lies one base away. The chain carries TRBV9 and TRBJ1-6; D uncertain. The CDR3 contains 8 residues. V was cut by 9 bases and J by 13 bases, with 5 bases left in between. CDR1 SGDLS and CDR2 YYNGEE come from the germline V gene. This CDR3 reads CANMPLHF. The DNA for the CDR3 is TGTGCCAACATGCCCCTCCACTTT.

Remarks on this clonotype: A much bigger clone sits one base away, suggesting this may be a read error. The J gene is TRBJ2-7, the V gene TRBV20-1; D not resolved. The ends were cut back, 6 bases at V and 4 bases at J, with 16 bases in the middle. The germline CDR1 and CDR2 sequences are DFQATT and SNEGSKA (reference sequence). The CDR3 totals 13 residues. CDR3 DNA sequence: TGCAGTGCCCTAACGTGGTATCGGTACGAGCAGTACTTC. As protein: CSALTWYRYEQYF.

This clonotype has more than one count but fewer than ten. The chain carries TRBV6-2 or TRBV6-3 and TRBJ2-1, with D perhaps matching TRBD1 (5 bases). Per germline, CDR1 MNHEY and CDR2 SVGEGT. The germline V and J ends were trimmed by 9 bases and 4 bases, with 13 bases remaining between them. This CDR3 is built from 13 residues. CDR3 sequence reads: CASTLTVYNEQFF. The CDR3 bases are TGTGCCAGTACATTGACAGTATACAATGAGCAGTTCTTC.